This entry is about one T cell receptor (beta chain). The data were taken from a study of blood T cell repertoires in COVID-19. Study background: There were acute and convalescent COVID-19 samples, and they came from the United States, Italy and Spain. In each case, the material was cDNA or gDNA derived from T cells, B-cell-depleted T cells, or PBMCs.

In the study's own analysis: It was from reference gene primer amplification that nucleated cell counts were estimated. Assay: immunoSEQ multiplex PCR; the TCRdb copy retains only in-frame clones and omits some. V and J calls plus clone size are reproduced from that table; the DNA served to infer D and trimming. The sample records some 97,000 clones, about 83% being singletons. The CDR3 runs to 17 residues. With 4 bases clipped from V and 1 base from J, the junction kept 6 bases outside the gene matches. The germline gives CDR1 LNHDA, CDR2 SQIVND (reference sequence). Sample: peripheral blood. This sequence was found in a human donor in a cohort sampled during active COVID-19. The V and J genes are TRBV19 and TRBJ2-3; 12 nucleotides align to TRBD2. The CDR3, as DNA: TGTGCCAGTAGTACTCGGACTAGCGGGACTCGCACAGATACGCAGTATTTT. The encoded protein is CASSTRTSGTRTDTQYF.